The clone carrying this TCR beta chain was observed a single time. The record originates from a study of shared clonotypes between healthy human individuals. This CDR3 spans 13 amino acids. V was trimmed by 3 bases and J by 6 bases, leaving 13 bases between them. Looked up from germline, CDR1 is SGDLS and CDR2 is YYNGEE. All donors were healthy HIV-negative adults lacking recent acute infections or vaccinations. The assay was immunoSEQ multiplex PCR, and TCRdb's table has in-frame clones only and misses some. This sample has 2,500,000 or so clones, with around nine tenths found just once. The chain carries TRBV9 and TRBJ2-7, with no clear D. Sequenced: naive CD4+ T cells sorted from blood. Subset in this sample: CD45RA+ positively selected. This sequence originates from a man aged 18 to 29 in good health. CDR3 in DNA: TGTGCCAGCAGCGCTGGGTTCTTGGGCGAGCAGTACTTC. This sequence encodes CASSAGFLGEQYF.